The 18 T cell receptor beta chains listed next were all sequenced from one sample in a study of cytomegalovirus exposure and HLA in healthy donors. Researchers ran the PCR with 60 Vbeta and 13 Jbeta primers. Method: immunoSEQ multiplex PCR; TCRdb's copy keeps in-frame clones and lacks some. The table includes about 180,000 clones, over 60% detected once. Sequenced: PBMCs. These receptors came from a man younger than 30 in good health and CMV-seronegative.

This clone was detected only once. The chain is built from TRBV9 and TRBJ1-6, with D maybe TRBD1 (5 bases). Germline assignment: CDR1 SGDLS and CDR2 YYNGEE. The V end lost 2 bases, the J end lost 5 bases, and 11 bases lay between the germline ends. The CDR3 loop spans 15 amino acids. The CDR3 spells CASSVSTVDNSPLHF. The CDR3 region has the DNA TGTGCCAGCAGCGTCTCGACAGTAGATAATTCACCCCTCCACTTT.

This clone was seen a handful of times. The V and J genes are TRBV28 and TRBJ2-7; D not resolved. The CDR3 spans 12 residues. Deletions cut 5 bases from V and 2 bases from J, with 7 bases between. Germline V lookup: CDR1 MDHEN, CDR2 SYDVKM. The CDR3 DNA follows: TGTGCCAGCAGTCGGCGGACCTACGAGCAGTACTTC. Protein product: CASSRRTYEQYF.

The rearrangement uses TRBV6-1 and TRBJ2-7; D gene uncertain. CDR3 size: 11 residues. The germline V gene has CDR1 MNHNS and CDR2 SASEGT. The V gene lost 4 bases and the J gene lost 5 bases, with 6 bases spanning the gap. CDR3 sequence (DNA): TGTGCCAGCAGTGCCCTTGACGAGCAGTACTTC. Its translation is CASSALDEQYF.

The V call is TRBV5-1, the J call TRBJ2-7, with 7 bases matching TRBD1. The CDR3 has 13 amino acids. V shed 5 bases and J 0 bases; nucleotides not matched to a gene: 2. Per germline, CDR1 SGHRS and CDR2 YFSETQ. The chain's CDR3 is CASRGDSSYEQYF. Written as DNA, the CDR3 is TGCGCCAGCAGAGGGGACAGCTCCTACGAGCAGTACTTC.

The chain is built from TRBV13 and TRBJ2-2; 11 bases are a match to TRBD2. This CDR3 region has 17 residues. The V gene's germline CDR1 is PRHDT and CDR2 FYEKMQ (reference sequence). Trimming at V came to 2 bases and at J to 6 bases, leaving 8 bases not matched to a gene. The CDR3 reads CASSLYPLAGVAGELFF. Written as DNA, the CDR3 is TGTGCCAGCAGCTTATATCCACTAGCGGGAGTCGCCGGGGAGCTGTTTTTT.

The chain links TRBV5-1 to TRBJ1-5, with D unresolved. There are 15 residues in the CDR3. CDR1 and CDR2 (germline): SGHRS, YFSETQ. V shed 0 bases and J shed 3 bases, with 10 bases lying between them. CDR3 coding DNA: TGCGCCAGCAGCTTGGGAGGATACGACAATCAGCCCCAGCATTTT. Amino acid sequence: CASSLGGYDNQPQHF.

V usage is TRBV5-5 and J usage is TRBJ2-2; TRBD1 is a possible D gene (6 bases). The germline V gene encodes CDR1 SGHKS and CDR2 YYEKEE (reference sequence). The CDR3 runs 15 residues. Trimming took off 3 bases at V and 2 bases at J, with 11 bases between the two ends. In DNA, the CDR3 is TGTGCCAGCAGCTCCGACAGGCCCAACACCGGGGAGCTGTTTTTT. It is translated as CASSSDRPNTGELFF.

The V and J genes are TRBV29-1 and TRBJ2-5; perhaps TRBD2 as D (6 bases). V was shortened by 8 bases and J by 10 bases, with 23 bases between the two germline ends. CDR1 and CDR2 from the germline V gene are SQVTM and ANQGSEA. This CDR3 contains 13 residues. The CDR3 DNA reads as TGCAGCTCTCAACCGGGCTCACGGAGGGACCAGTACTTC. As protein: CSSQPGSRRDQYF.

This clone was seen only once. The V and J genes are TRBV5-3 and TRBJ2-2; possibly TRBD2 for D (6 bases). TRBV5-3 is flagged as an ORF with uncertain function. The CDR3 extends over 15 amino acids. V lost 4 bases, J lost 7 bases, and 17 bases lay in between. The CDR3 coding sequence is TGTGCCAGAAGCGCCCGTCCTAGCGAACACGGGGAGCTGTTTTTT. Residues: CARSARPSEHGELFF.

The chain employs TRBV2 and TRBJ2-5; weak D call: TRBD2 (5 bases). The germline CDR1 and CDR2 sequences are SNHLY and FYNNEI. This CDR3 has 15 amino acids. V lost 4 bases, J lost 1 base, and 13 bases lay in between. CDR3 residues: CASSGARAGQETQYF. CDR3 coding DNA: TGTGCCAGCAGTGGAGCAAGGGCGGGCCAAGAGACCCAGTACTTC.

The chain is built from TRBV19 and TRBJ1-2, with D possibly matching TRBD1 (5 bases). Trimming took off 2 bases at V and 6 bases at J, with 13 bases between the two ends. In germline, CDR1 is LNHDA, CDR2 SQIVND (reference sequence). The CDR3 has 14 residues. The CDR3 DNA is TGTGCCAGTAGTATAAACGGGCAGGGAAATGGCTACACCTTC. Translated: CASSINGQGNGYTF.

This rearrangement joins TRBV5-4 to TRBJ2-7; D possibly corresponds to TRBD2 (6 bases). Between the trimmed V and J ends, which lost 6 bases and 4 bases, there was a span of 20 bases. The CDR3 runs 15 residues. CDR1 and CDR2 from the germline V gene are SGHNT and YYREEE (reference sequence). This CDR3 reads CASTNGGTGLYEQYF. CDR3 sequence (DNA): TGTGCCAGCACCAATGGGGGGACGGGTTTATACGAGCAGTACTTC.

This chain uses TRBV29-1 with TRBJ2-2; 9 bases are a match to TRBD1. CDR1 and CDR2 from the germline V gene are SQVTM and ANQGSEA. This CDR3 region has 16 residues. J lost 8 bases, V lost 7 bases, and 17 bases had no gene match. The CDR3 is CSALPGQGDVGGELFF. Written as DNA, the CDR3 is TGCAGCGCCCTACCGGGACAGGGAGATGTAGGAGGGGAGCTGTTTTTT.

This clone has a handful of counts. The chain employs TRBV6-1 and TRBJ1-5; the D is unclear. The CDR3 spans 13 residues. Germline CDR1 and CDR2: MNHNS and SASEGT. Trimming stripped 2 bases from V and 7 bases from J, with 9 bases between. This chain's CDR3 is CASSERRKQPQHF. CDR3 bases: TGTGCCAGCAGTGAACGGAGGAAACAGCCCCAGCATTTT.

The J gene is TRBJ2-1, the V gene TRBV5-4, with TRBD2 matching 7 bases. CDR1 is SGHNT and CDR2 is YYREEE in the germline V gene (reference sequence). The V segment lost 0 bases and the J segment 7 bases; nucleotides outside the gene matches: 10. The CDR3 runs to 16 residues. CDR3 loop: CASSLGLAAGLNEQFF. For the CDR3, the DNA is TGTGCCAGCAGCTTGGGGCTAGCGGCCGGGTTGAATGAGCAGTTCTTC.

As regards this clone: The identical CDR3 is also encoded by other nucleotide sequences in the sample. This chain connects TRBV5-1 to TRBJ2-3; 9 bases line up with TRBD2. The length of the CDR3 is 14 residues. The germline V gene encodes CDR1 SGHRS and CDR2 YFSETQ. V trimming: 2 bases; J trimming: 3 bases; junction bases outside the gene matches: 1. DNA for the CDR3: TGCGCCAGCAGCTTAAGCGGGGGGACAGATACGCAGTATTTT. As protein: CASSLSGGTDTQYF.

This clone appeared once. The rearrangement uses TRBV9 and TRBJ1-1; TRBD1 matches 8 bases. J lost 4 bases, V lost 3 bases, and 8 bases had no gene match. CDR3 length: 15 residues. In germline, CDR1 is SGDLS, CDR2 YYNGEE. CDR3 loop: CASSARTGSGTEAFF. The CDR3 DNA reads TGTGCCAGCAGCGCCCGGACAGGGAGCGGCACTGAAGCTTTCTTT.

The rearrangement uses TRBV7-9 and TRBJ2-7, with TRBD2 identical over 12 bases. The CDR3 is 16 amino acids. After removal of 5 bases from V and 6 bases from J, the junction contained 11 bases not matched to a gene. The germline gives CDR1 SEHNR, CDR2 FQNEAQ (reference sequence). This chain's CDR3 is CASSPPLAGGPREQYF. CDR3 nucleotides: TGTGCCAGCAGCCCTCCACTAGCGGGGGGCCCCCGCGAGCAGTACTTC.